Below, 28 T cell receptor beta chains from the same sample are listed, as sequenced in a study of T-cell memory formation after mild COVID-19. Via MiXCR, TCRdb re-called the 5' RACE reads, giving one row per CDR3 protein. The table lists under 450,000 distinct CDR3 sequences, less than 25% of them singletons. Sample: PBMCs or a T cell subset sorted from them (not recorded which). These receptors originate from a man younger than 35 who had mild COVID-19 (a few samples of this study predate the infection). Cell type and time point are not known.

The CDR3 region has the DNA TGCGCCAGCAGAAGGGGACAGGGAGTCGACGAGCAGTACTTC. Translated, it gives CASRRGQGVDEQYF. The chain carries TRBV5-1 and TRBJ2-7; TRBD1 matches at 9 bases. J was trimmed by 5 bases and V by 5 bases; bases with no gene match: 8. CDR1 and CDR2 from the germline V gene are SGHRS and YFSETQ. This CDR3 is 14 amino acids long.

This chain joins TRBV6-2 or TRBV6-3 and TRBJ1-3, with D perhaps matching TRBD1 (5 bases). Trimming stripped 6 bases from V and 0 bases from J, with 12 bases between. This CDR3 region has 15 residues. Per germline, CDR1 MNHEY and CDR2 SVGEGT. The CDR3, as DNA: TGTGCCAGCAGCTACCGGGACCCCTCTGGAAACACCATATATTTT. The encoded protein is CASSYRDPSGNTIYF.

Only a few counts were recorded for this clonotype. CDR3 in amino acids: CASSTYGRQNTEAFF. Here the CDR3 DNA reads TGTGCCAGCAGCACATATGGACGGCAGAACACTGAAGCTTTCTTT. The chain joins TRBV7-2 to TRBJ1-1; D gene uncertain. The CDR3 has 15 amino acids. Trimming left V 5 bases short and J 1 base short, with 14 bases between. Per germline, CDR1 SGHTA and CDR2 FQGNSA.

This clonotype has only a few counts. The V gene is TRBV9, the J gene TRBJ2-3; 7 bases fit TRBD2. The V gene end was trimmed by 4 bases and the J gene end by 8 bases; junction bases not matched to a gene: 16. The CDR3 totals 16 residues. Germline loops: CDR1 SGDLS, CDR2 YYNGEE. CDR3 in amino acids: CASSPGEGPGLGTQYF. CDR3 sequence (DNA): TGTGCCAGCAGCCCCGGGGAGGGGCCAGGTCTTGGTACGCAGTATTTT.

The genes are TRBV4-3 and TRBJ2-5; possibly TRBD2 for D (7 bases). Germline-derived CDR1 and CDR2 are LGHNA and YSLEER. CDR3 length equals 15 residues. Trimming left V 2 bases short and J 7 bases short, with 17 bases between. CDR3 sequence: CASSQTGTPGGTQYF. CDR3 coding DNA: TGCGCCAGCAGCCAAACCGGGACACCGGGAGGGACCCAGTACTTC.

The rearrangement joins TRBV4-3 to TRBJ2-7, with TRBD1 as a possible D gene (6 bases). V dropped 3 bases and J dropped 5 bases, with 14 bases sitting between them. This CDR3 comprises 14 residues. The germline V gene encodes CDR1 LGHNA and CDR2 YSLEER. The CDR3 spells CASSQEQGSDEQYF. Here the CDR3 DNA reads TGCGCCAGCAGCCAGGAACAGGGTTCCGACGAGCAGTACTTC.

This clonotype was picked up a small number of times. This sequence joins TRBV6-2 or TRBV6-3 and TRBJ2-2; D gene unclear. CDR1 is MNHEY and CDR2 is SVGEGT in the germline V gene. The CDR3 has 13 residues. V was cut by 4 bases and J by 5 bases, with 8 bases left in between. The CDR3, as DNA: TGTGCCAGCAGTTCCTCTCAGACCGGGGAGCTGTTTTTT. Amino acid sequence: CASSSSQTGELFF.

In this sample, this clonotype turned up a few times. The rearrangement uses TRBV27 and TRBJ2-3; 7 bases map to TRBD1. V trimming: 3 bases; J trimming: 3 bases; junction bases outside the gene matches: 12. Per the germline V gene, CDR1 is MNHEY and CDR2 is SMNVEV (reference sequence). The CDR3 spans 17 residues. The CDR3 DNA is TGTGCCAGCAGTTTTCCGATTCCGCAGGGGGAGACAGATACGCAGTATTTT. Its protein is CASSFPIPQGETDTQYF.

This clonotype was seen a handful of times. The chain uses TRBV10-1 and TRBJ2-3, with TRBD2 matching over 11 bases. The V and J ends lost 0 bases and 4 bases, in that order; junction bases with no gene match: 3. CDR1 and CDR2 from the germline V gene are WNHNN and SYGVQD (reference sequence). This CDR3 has 16 residues. This CDR3 reads CASSESLAGGSDTQYF. The CDR3, as DNA: TGCGCCAGCAGTGAGTCGCTAGCGGGGGGTTCAGATACGCAGTATTTT.

The V and J genes are TRBV4-3 and TRBJ2-5; D is ambiguous. The CDR3 has 14 amino acids. V dropped 1 base and J dropped 5 bases, with 11 bases sitting between them. Germline CDR1 and CDR2: LGHNA and YSLEER. The DNA of the CDR3 is TGCGCCAGCAGCCAAGGGATAGGCTGGGAGACCCAGTACTTC. It codes for CASSQGIGWETQYF.

This rearrangement joins TRBV9 to TRBJ2-3; unclear D gene. Trimming stripped 3 bases from V and 0 bases from J, with 14 bases between. This CDR3 is built from 16 residues. The germline gives CDR1 SGDLS, CDR2 YYNGEE. The CDR3 nucleotides are TGTGCCAGCAGCGCCCAACTTCGGAGTAGCACAGATACGCAGTATTTT. Translation: CASSAQLRSSTDTQYF.

V and J are TRBV3-1 and TRBJ1-5; 10 bases agree with TRBD1. The CDR3 runs to 13 residues. The V and J ends lost 8 bases and 5 bases, in that order; junction bases with no gene match: 3. Germline CDR1 and CDR2: LGHDT and YNNKEL (reference sequence). The CDR3 protein is CASGQGGDQPQHF. DNA of the CDR3: TGTGCCAGCGGACAGGGGGGGGATCAGCCCCAGCATTTT.

In its sample, this clonotype was seen a few times. The CDR3 DNA reads TGCAGTGCTAGACAAGTCCTGGCGGGGGCCTACGAGCAGTACTTC. Protein sequence: CSARQVLAGAYEQYF. This chain links TRBV20-1 with TRBJ2-7; 7 positions agree with TRBD2. This CDR3 is 15 amino acids long. The germline CDR1 and CDR2 sequences are DFQATT and SNEGSKA (reference sequence). V lost 2 bases, J lost 2 bases, and 9 bases stayed unmatched.

This clonotype has just a few counts. The J gene is TRBJ2-1, the V gene TRBV5-1; D not resolved. Trimming shortened V by 0 bases and J by 1 base, and 14 bases separated the two germline ends. CDR3 length: 17 amino acids. Germline assignment: CDR1 SGHRS and CDR2 YFSETQ. CDR3 sequence reads: CASSLAMARQSYNEQFF. CDR3 sequence (DNA): TGCGCCAGCAGCTTGGCCATGGCCCGGCAGTCCTACAATGAGCAGTTCTTC.

In its sample, this clonotype was seen a few times. The chain recombines TRBV7-7 with TRBJ1-5; tentatively, D is TRBD1 (5 bases). The CDR3 runs to 14 residues. Germline V gene lookup returns CDR1 SSHAT and CDR2 FNYEAQ (reference sequence). CDR3 DNA sequence: TGTGCTACCACGGTCCCGGGGCGCAATCAGCCCCAGCATTTT. Amino acid sequence: CATTVPGRNQPQHF.

The chain employs TRBV7-6 and TRBJ2-7; D is possibly TRBD1 (6 bases). Trimming shortened V by 0 bases and J by 5 bases, and 14 bases separated the two germline ends. CDR1 and CDR2 from the germline V gene are SGHVS and FNYEAQ. This CDR3 contains 15 residues. CDR3 in amino acids: CASSLAPGVGNEQYF. In DNA, the CDR3 is TGTGCCAGCAGCTTAGCGCCAGGGGTAGGGAACGAGCAGTACTTC.

This clonotype was counted ten times or more. This sequence joins TRBV5-6 and TRBJ2-7; no firm D call. Looked up from germline, CDR1 is SGHDT and CDR2 is YYEEEE. V lost 4 bases, J lost 3 bases, and 11 bases lay in between. This CDR3 is 13 amino acids long. The chain's CDR3 is CASSRRLIYEQYV. The CDR3 nucleotides read TGTGCCAGCAGCCGGCGACTCATCTACGAGCAGTACGTC.

This clonotype came up a few times. The chain combines TRBV6-2 or TRBV6-3 with TRBJ2-3; 8 positions agree with TRBD1. V dropped 7 bases and J dropped 2; count of bases not matched to a gene: 8. The CDR3 totals 15 residues. Germline assignment: CDR1 MNHEY and CDR2 SVGEGT. The CDR3 DNA is TGTGCCAGCACCTCCGTGGACAGGGACACAGATACGCAGTATTTT. This gives the protein CASTSVDRDTDTQYF.

Only a few counts were recorded for this clonotype. The V and J genes are TRBV5-1 and TRBJ2-2, with 7 bases matching TRBD2. In germline, CDR1 is SGHRS, CDR2 YFSETQ. The CDR3 extends over 15 amino acids. Trimming at V came to 1 base and at J to 5 bases, leaving 5 bases not matched to a gene. In DNA, the CDR3 is TGCGCCAGCAGCTTGAGCGGGGAGAGGACCGGGGAGCTGTTTTTT. Its translation is CASSLSGERTGELFF.

This clonotype has more than one count but fewer than ten. This chain joins TRBV7-3 and TRBJ2-1, with 10 bases that match TRBD2. The germline CDR1 and CDR2 sequences are SGHTA and FQGTGA. CDR3 length: 15 residues. Trimming cost V 5 bases and J 12 bases; bases outside gene matches: 13. The CDR3 DNA reads as TGTGCCAGCAGCACCATAGCGGGGGGCGGAGGTGGGCAGTTCTTC. This gives the protein CASSTIAGGGGGQFF.

The CDR3 nucleotides are TGCGCCAGCAGCCAAGGGACAACAACTAATGAAAAACTGTTTTTT. Encoded protein: CASSQGTTTNEKLFF. The V and J genes are TRBV4-3 and TRBJ1-4; D might be TRBD1 (5 bases). This CDR3 contains 15 residues. Trimming pared 1 base from V and 0 bases from J, leaving 6 bases between. Germline V lookup: CDR1 LGHNA, CDR2 YSLEER.

The chain is built from TRBV29-1 and TRBJ2-5, with D possibly TRBD1 on 6 matching bases. The CDR3 runs 14 residues. CDR1 and CDR2 from the germline V gene are SQVTM and ANQGSEA. Trimming shortened V by 1 base and J by 5 bases, and 14 bases separated the two germline ends. DNA for the CDR3: TGCAGCGTTGAAGTGGACATGGGGGCGGAGACCCAGTACTTC. Encoded protein: CSVEVDMGAETQYF.

This clonotype was recorded a few times. This chain connects TRBV29-1 to TRBJ1-5; unclear D gene. The germline V and J ends were trimmed by 3 bases and 7 bases, with 13 bases remaining between them. The CDR3 contains 13 residues. Germline V lookup: CDR1 SQVTM, CDR2 ANQGSEA. CDR3 protein: CSVDLGAGQPQHF. CDR3 nucleotides: TGCAGCGTTGACCTCGGCGCGGGGCAGCCCCAGCATTTT.

The chain has TRBV7-2 and TRBJ1-1; 8 bases map to TRBD1. Germline loops: CDR1 SGHTA, CDR2 FQGNSA. V shed 6 bases, J shed 6 bases, and the junction held 9 bases outside the gene matches. The CDR3 spans 14 residues. CDR3 coding DNA: TGTGCCAGCAGTAGGACAGGGCTGGTCGCTGAAGCTTTCTTT. This codes for CASSRTGLVAEAFF.

The chain is built from TRBV3-1 and TRBJ2-2; D not certain. CDR1 and CDR2 (germline): LGHDT, YNNKEL (reference sequence). CDR3 length: 13 residues. V was cut by 2 bases and J by 7 bases, with 8 bases left in between. CDR3 protein: CASSQTRLGELFF. In DNA, the CDR3 is TGTGCCAGCAGCCAAACGCGCCTCGGGGAGCTGTTTTTT.

The chain has TRBV9 and TRBJ2-5, with unresolved D. The V end lost 1 base, the J end lost 1 base, and 14 bases lay between the germline ends. The CDR3 covers 16 residues. CDR1 is SGDLS and CDR2 is YYNGEE in the germline V gene. The CDR3 loop reads CASSVRSHSFQETQYF. The CDR3 DNA sequence: TGTGCCAGCAGCGTAAGGTCTCACTCATTCCAAGAGACCCAGTACTTC.

This clonotype was picked up a small number of times. The chain links TRBV27 to TRBJ1-1; D not resolved. Looked up from germline, CDR1 is MNHEY and CDR2 is SMNVEV (reference sequence). The CDR3 contains 15 residues. Trimming shortened V by 0 bases and J by 2 bases, and 10 bases separated the two germline ends. This CDR3 is CASSLSSSPNTEAFF. The CDR3 coding sequence is TGTGCCAGCAGTTTATCCTCGAGTCCTAACACTGAAGCTTTCTTT.

Only a few counts were recorded for this clonotype. V is TRBV12-3 or TRBV12-4 and J is TRBJ2-6; no definite D call. V shed 5 bases and J shed 1 base, with 9 bases lying between them. This CDR3 comprises 15 residues. The CDR3 DNA is TGTGCCAGCAGTCCCCAGCGTTCTGGGGCCAACGTCCTGACTTTC. This sequence encodes CASSPQRSGANVLTF.